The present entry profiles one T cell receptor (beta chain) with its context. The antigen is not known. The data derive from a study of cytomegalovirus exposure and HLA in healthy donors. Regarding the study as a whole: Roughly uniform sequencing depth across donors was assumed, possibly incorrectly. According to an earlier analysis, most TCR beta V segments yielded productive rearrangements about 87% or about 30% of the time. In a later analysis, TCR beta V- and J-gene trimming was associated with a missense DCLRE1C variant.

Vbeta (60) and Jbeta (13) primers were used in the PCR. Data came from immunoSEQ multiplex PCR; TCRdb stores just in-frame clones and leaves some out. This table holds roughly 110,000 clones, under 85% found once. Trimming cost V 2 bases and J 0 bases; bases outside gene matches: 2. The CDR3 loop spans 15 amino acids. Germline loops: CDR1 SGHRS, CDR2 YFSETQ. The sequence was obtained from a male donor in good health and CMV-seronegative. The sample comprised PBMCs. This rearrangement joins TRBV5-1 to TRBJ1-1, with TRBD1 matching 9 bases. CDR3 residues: CASSLRDRVNTEAFF. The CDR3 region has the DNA TGCGCCAGCAGCTTAAGGGACAGGGTGAACACTGAAGCTTTCTTT.